This TCR gamma chain originates from a study of γδ T cells in repeated Plasmodium falciparum infection (dated by TCRdb to 2020 to 2022). Context from the whole study: In the natural-infection arm, Malian children exposed to intense seasonal malaria transmission were enrolled and compared against age and gender matched Australian children. Malian gammadelta TCR repertoires were analysed cross-sectionally in periods with no transmission and longitudinally across episodes of acute febrile malaria. Samples from controlled-infection subjects were taken at baseline, just before selected infections, and 21 days after each infection. In the study, the shaping of the human gammadelta T cell repertoire by repeated Plasmodium falciparum infection was examined using natural infection in Mali and controlled human malaria infection. Four controlled human malaria infections were administered to a few malaria-naive U.S. adults over around 600 days by bites from P. falciparum NF54-infected Anopheles stephensi mosquitoes.

Vgamma9/Vdelta2+ and Vdelta2-negative gammadelta T cell populations were flow-sorted from peripheral blood mononuclear cells for bulk TCR repertoire analysis. Libraries were prepared through multiplex PCR. The sequencer listed for this sample is Illumina MiSeq. Each sorted gammadelta T cell sample was sequenced for both the TCR gamma (TRG) and TCR delta (TRD) chains. As for how the authors treated the data: The repertoire analyses drew on clonotype tree plots, the accumulated frequency of the top 20 clonotypes, and diversity index (DI) and D75 metrics. TCRdb processed the public reads again with the CATT caller, after which rows with matching DNA were combined. In this record, the V and J calls reflect TCRdb's handling and not the investigators' own analysis. The sample yields about 30,000 gamma-chain clones; approximately 1.5% were counted once. Roughly a fifth of the sample lies in the top ten.

The paper as a whole reports these results and caveats: A highly stable polyclonal repertoire over time and infection, with many inter-individual overlapping TCRgamma sequences, was shown by Vgamma9/Vdelta2+ TCR repertoires. Analysis of inter-individual variability in gammadelta T cell responses was limited by the small size of the controlled-infection cohort. The Malian cohort was drawn from a small rural village made up mostly of one ethnic group, which limits generalizability. In Vdelta2-negative, largely Vdelta1+, gammadelta TCR repertoires, repeated controlled infections appeared to drive waves of new clonotype selection. Vdelta2-negative gammadelta TCR repertoires from Malian children appeared more clonally expanded, less diverse and less shared than those of Australian children.

In the germline V gene (reference sequence), CDR1 corresponds to GITISATS and CDR2 to ISYDGTV. The CDR3 runs 15 amino acids, cysteine and phenylalanine included. Only the CDR3 DNA is retained, 45 bases long and in frame from the first base. This clone was counted at least ten times. Its antigen is not yet known. TCRdb attributes to this sequence the protein of a much larger clone, which differs from the DNA translation at residue 11; a read error is likely, and the protein displayed is translated from the DNA. The chain is assembled from TRGV9 and TRGJ1 or TRGJ2. The J gene, left out of TCRdb, was set here by checking the DNA against germline. The sequence derives from a pool of human donors (malaria-infected and uninfected, not separated). Sequenced input: gamma-delta T cells from blood. The CDR3 region reads CALWEVTRTYCKKLF. DNA sequence: TGTGCCTTGTGGGAGGTTACTAGAACCTATTGTAAGAAACTCTTT.